This T cell receptor (beta chain) was recorded in a study of tumor-infiltrating lymphocytes in primary liver carcinoma (dated by TCRdb to about 2017). A note on the overall study: Of the five patients, three men and two women aged 30 to 69 years, four had hepatocellular carcinoma and one had combined HCC and intrahepatic cholangiocarcinoma. Reproducibility between technical replicate repertoires was high, with correlation coefficients above 0.98 and mean shared-clone rates approximately 0.9. Each sample produced roughly 3.5 to 7.13 million productive TCRbeta reads, and read depth showed no significant difference between tissue types. The study combined TCRbeta repertoire sequencing, expression microarrays and whole-exome sequencing across five regions of each liver tumor, with adjacent normal tissue and blood. TCRbeta repertoire sequencing covered 35 or so specimens from 5 patients: around 25 tumor regions, 5 adjacent noncancerous liver tissues and 5 peripheral blood samples. The five patients had tumors staged T1-T3 N0M0, with maximum diameters ranging from about 4 to 10 cm. To link TCRbeta repertoire diversity to the local molecular phenotype, the approximately 23 tumor region samples were profiled with Agilent mRNA microarrays. Study-wide conclusions, independent of this receptor: Since the samples were bulk and unsorted, there was no way to compare CD4+ and CD8+ T cell repertoires. Just about 8-24% of top clones turned up in all five regions of a tumor, which suggests spatial heterogeneity among tumor-infiltrating T cells. The study included only four to six patients, and the authors note findings should be validated in a larger study. Pairs of tumor regions showed greater repertoire overlap (mean about 36%) than tumor-adjacent pairs (17%) or tumor-blood pairs (approximately 15%), which is consistent with antigen-driven expansion. Because only the TCR beta chain was sequenced and unpaired alpha chains were not captured, true repertoire diversity is likely underestimated. The top 250 clones made up a significantly larger repertoire fraction in tumors than in blood (p = 0.039).

Without any cell sorting, total RNA and DNA were extracted together from about 20-30 mg of bulk tissue using the AllPrep DNA/RNA mini kit. Between late 2015 and March 2016, a handful of patients in China with histopathologically diagnosed primary liver carcinoma had surgical resection. At the time of sampling, the patients were treatment-naive and had chronic HBV infection. Each tumor was sampled at five spatially separated regions: the superior, inferior, left-lateral and right-lateral poles and the tumor centre. According to histology, viable tumor cells made up more than 75% of every tumor sample. Fresh tumor and adjacent tissue pieces were bisected; one half was stored in RNAlater at -80°C, the other sent for histology. Based on the germline V gene, the CDR1 and CDR2 sequences are SGHNT and YENEEA. Including the terminal cysteine and phenylalanine, the CDR3 comprises 13 residues. Only the CDR3 region is kept as DNA, spanning 39 bases read in frame from base 1.

Starting from around 500 ng total RNA, TCRbeta-specific cDNA was produced by reverse transcription with a constant-region primer and ProtoScript II reverse transcriptase. Construction of the TCRbeta libraries relied on three nested rounds of multiplex PCR, following a slightly modified ARM-PCR procedure. The first two PCR rounds used multiplex TRBV1-TRBV30 forward primers with a Cbeta reverse primer, each for approximately 11 cycles. Sample barcodes and Illumina adapters were added in a final 25-cycle PCR using Deep VentR polymerase. Before sequencing, amplicons of 200-500 bp were purified from gel using a QIAquick gel extraction kit. The TCRbeta amplicons were sequenced with 250-bp paired-end reads on an Illumina HiSeq 2500. Per the source publication's procedure: Trimmomatic v0.33 was used to quality-trim the reads, and FLASH v1.2.11 was used to merge paired reads so that full CDR3 sequences could be recovered. V, D and J germline segments were assigned to the rearranged TCRbeta sequences by MiGEC v1.2.1b. Clonotype statistics, along with Shannon-Wiener diversity indices, were calculated using VDJtools v1.0.0. Except for diversity analysis, only each sample's 250 most abundant clonotypes were used in subsequent analyses to reduce sampling bias. The public reads were run again by TCRdb, first through fastp at Q25 and then through MiXCR, and only productive beta chains were kept. One record per CDR3 amino acid sequence lists the most common genes and DNA. The V and J calls reflect TCRdb's pipeline rather than the authors' work. This sample comprises approximately 53,000 distinct CDR3 sequences, 60% to 80% of them detected only once. Clones ranked in the top ten supply around a quarter of the sample.

Regarding this clonotype: No cognate antigen has been identified for it. Its ends do not fully match the called genes, so a read error is possible.

This clonotype was sampled from a man in his forties with primary liver carcinoma and hepatitis B virus infection. Sequencing was done on a sample of liver tumor tissue from sampling region 5. In the paper's terms, the cell subset or site label means: tumor region T5, tumor centre. The chain is encoded by TRBV11-3 joined to TRBJ2-7, and 7 bases in between align with TRBD1. The encoded CDR3 is CASSLGQSYEHYF. The DNA reads TGTGCCAGCAGTTTGGGACAGTCCTACGAGCACTACTTC.